The 20 T cell receptor beta chains reported below all come from one sample, sequenced in a study of cytomegalovirus exposure and HLA in healthy donors. This PCR relied on a set of 60 Vbeta primers and 13 Jbeta primers. TCRdb's copy holds only in-frame clones and misses some; the assay was immunoSEQ multiplex PCR. Seen here are about 280,000 clones, 70% to 90% observed once, and the top ten hold roughly 2.3%. The specimen sequenced was PBMCs. All receptors derive from a woman aged 18-29 years in good health and CMV-seronegative.

V and J are TRBV7-9 and TRBJ2-7; the match to TRBD2 covers 8 bases. With 5 bases clipped from V and 4 bases from J, the junction kept 13 bases outside the gene matches. Germline V gene data show CDR1 as SEHNR and CDR2 as FQNEAQ (reference sequence). CDR3 length equals 16 residues. The DNA for the CDR3 is TGTGCCAGCAGCGCAAAAGGCGGGGGGCTCTCATACGAGCAGTACTTC. This encodes CASSAKGGGLSYEQYF.

This chain connects TRBV20-1 to TRBJ1-2, with D perhaps TRBD1 (5 bases). The CDR3 runs to 11 residues. CDR1 is DFQATT and CDR2 is SNEGSKA in the germline V gene (reference sequence). V lost 4 bases and J lost 14, with 17 bases in between. CDR3 sequence reads: CSATRWGVNTF. In nucleotides, the CDR3 is TGCAGTGCTACTCGGTGGGGCGTAAATACCTTC.

The chain employs TRBV7-9 and TRBJ2-6; tentatively, D is TRBD1 (6 bases). V lost 1 base to trimming and J lost 12 bases, with 13 bases between them. This CDR3 has 14 amino acids. Germline assignment: CDR1 SEHNR and CDR2 FQNEAQ (reference sequence). The DNA for the CDR3 is TGTGCCAGCAGCTTAGGGGCAGGGGCGAGCGTCCTGACTTTC. Its protein product is CASSLGAGASVLTF.

CDR3: CASSEWSGGENTGELFF. CDR3 coding DNA: TGTGCCAGCAGTGAATGGAGCGGGGGGGAAAACACCGGGGAGCTGTTTTTT. The chain employs TRBV2 and TRBJ2-2; 10 positions agree with TRBD2. CDR1 is SNHLY and CDR2 is FYNNEI in the germline V gene. V lost 2 bases to trimming and J lost 2 bases; unmatched junction nucleotides: 5. The CDR3 sequence is 17 residues long.

The chain employs TRBV15 and TRBJ1-5; D remains unclear. The V end lost 1 base, the J end lost 0 bases, and 7 bases lay between the germline ends. Germline V gene data show CDR1 as LNHNV and CDR2 as YYDKDF (reference sequence). The CDR3 extends over 15 amino acids. The chain's CDR3 is CATSRGGNSNQPQHF. CDR3 bases: TGTGCCACCAGCAGAGGAGGGAATAGCAATCAGCCCCAGCATTTT.

V usage is TRBV2 and J usage is TRBJ2-3; TRBD2 agrees at 7 bases. Germline trimming cut 10 bases from V and 2 bases from J; bases unmatched to any gene: 15. The CDR3 has 16 residues. Germline CDR1 is SNHLY and CDR2 is FYNNEI. The CDR3 nucleotides read TGTGCCACAAGGGAATTTAGCGGGTCATACACAGATACGCAGTATTTT. This sequence encodes CATREFSGSYTDTQYF.

The chain couples TRBV6-6 to TRBJ2-2; D is ambiguous. CDR3 size: 13 residues. Looked up from germline, CDR1 is MNHNY and CDR2 is SVGAGI (reference sequence). Trimming took off 4 bases at V and 0 bases at J, with 3 bases between the two ends. CDR3 sequence reads: CASSSSNTGELFF. The CDR3 coding sequence is TGTGCCAGCAGTTCCTCGAACACCGGGGAGCTGTTTTTT.

The CDR3 reads CASKQGNEKLFF. For the CDR3, the DNA is TGCGCCAGCAAACAGGGGAATGAAAAACTGTTTTTT. The chain recombines TRBV5-1 with TRBJ1-4; TRBD1 aligns across 7 bases. V trimming: 6 bases; J trimming: 5 bases; junction bases outside the gene matches: 1. Germline V CDR1 and CDR2: SGHRS, YFSETQ. The CDR3 consists of 12 residues.

The CDR3 loop is CASSPSGGIGYEQYF. CDR3 DNA: TGTGCCAGCAGCCCCTCGGGGGGGATAGGCTACGAGCAGTACTTC. V is TRBV7-9 and J is TRBJ2-7; TRBD2 aligns across 8 bases. Trimming removed 5 bases from V and 3 bases from J; junction bases left unmatched: 9. Looked up from germline, CDR1 is SEHNR and CDR2 is FQNEAQ (reference sequence). The CDR3 runs 15 residues.

The CDR3 region is CASSLRGKNSPLHF. The CDR3 nucleotides read TGTGCCAGCAGCTTGAGGGGAAAAAATTCACCCCTCCACTTT. The chain uses TRBV5-4 and TRBJ1-6; TRBD1 is a possible D gene (5 bases). V was shortened by 1 base and J by 7 bases, with 9 bases between the two germline ends. Germline V gives CDR1 SGHNT, CDR2 YYREEE (reference sequence). The length of the CDR3 is 14 residues.

The V and J genes are TRBV2 and TRBJ2-2; TRBD2 agrees at 12 bases. CDR3 size: 20 residues. The junction had 13 bases not matched to a gene; V was cut back by 3 bases and J by 2 bases. Germline assignment: CDR1 SNHLY and CDR2 FYNNEI. The CDR3 DNA sequence: TGTGCCAGCAGTGACGACCCCACTAGCGGGGGGCCTTATAACACCGGGGAGCTGTTTTTT. Its protein is CASSDDPTSGGPYNTGELFF.

The chain employs TRBV19 and TRBJ1-3, with 9 nucleotides matching TRBD1. The ends lost 4 bases at V and 0 bases at J; junction bases unmatched: 4. Germline V gene lookup returns CDR1 LNHDA and CDR2 SQIVND (reference sequence). This CDR3 region has 16 residues. The CDR3 DNA is TGTGCCAGTAGTAAACAGGGGGCCGACTCTGGAAACACCATATATTTT. Its protein is CASSKQGADSGNTIYF.

The chain combines TRBV7-6 with TRBJ1-2; a possible D gene is TRBD1 (6 bases). The CDR3 runs 11 residues. V lost 3 bases and J lost 9, with 8 bases in between. Germline V lookup: CDR1 SGHVS, CDR2 FNYEAQ. CDR3 protein: CASSLGDSYTF. The CDR3 DNA reads as TGTGCCAGCAGCTTGGGGGACAGCTACACCTTC.

The chain joins TRBV2 to TRBJ2-1; 10 nucleotides align to TRBD2. V gave up 5 bases and J gave up 7 bases; unmatched junction bases: 5. CDR1 is SNHLY and CDR2 is FYNNEI in the germline V gene. This CDR3 region has 14 residues. CDR3 protein: CASSTLAGRNEQFF. The DNA of the CDR3 is TGTGCCAGCAGTACACTAGCGGGGAGGAATGAGCAGTTCTTC.

This sequence joins TRBV4-1 and TRBJ1-1; 8 bases match TRBD1. This CDR3 has 18 amino acids. Germline assignment: CDR1 MGHRA and CDR2 YSYEKL. V lost 0 bases, J lost 2 bases, and 11 bases stayed unmatched. DNA for the CDR3: TGCGCCAGCAGCCAAGACCTCAGGACAGGGCAATTTAACACTGAAGCTTTCTTT. This sequence encodes CASSQDLRTGQFNTEAFF.

This clone was seen once. The rearrangement uses TRBV14 and TRBJ2-2; the match to TRBD1 covers 9 bases. After removal of 5 bases from V and 6 bases from J, the junction contained 7 bases not matched to a gene. Germline-derived CDR1 and CDR2 are SGHDN and FVKESK. The CDR3 is 15 amino acids. The CDR3 nucleotides read TGTGCCAGCAGCTACCGGGACAGGGAATCCGGGGAGCTGTTTTTT. It codes for CASSYRDRESGELFF.

This rearrangement joins TRBV30 to TRBJ1-1, with D unclear. The CDR3 is 12 residues long. Trimming cost V 4 bases and J 11 bases, with 17 bases left between them. Germline CDR1 GTSNPN, CDR2 SVGIG (reference sequence). The CDR3 protein is CAWTRDNPPAFF. The CDR3 region has the DNA TGTGCCTGGACCCGAGACAATCCCCCCGCTTTCTTT. The full variable domain, in which reference TRBV30 and TRBJ1-1 provide the parts outside the CDR3, is SQTIHQWPATLVQPVGSPLSLECTVEGTSNPNLYWYRQAAGRGLQLLFYSVGIGQISSEVPQNLSASRPQDRQFILSSKKLLLSDSGFYLCAWTRDNPPAFFGQGTRLTVV.

The chain carries TRBV19 and TRBJ2-7, with 8 bases fitting TRBD2. V dropped 3 bases and J dropped 1; count of bases not matched to a gene: 5. The CDR3 covers 15 residues. Germline CDR1 and CDR2: LNHDA and SQIVND (reference sequence). As DNA, the CDR3 is TGTGCCAGTAGTATGTTGAGCGGGGGTTCCTACGAGCAGTACTTC. It yields the protein CASSMLSGGSYEQYF.

In this sample, this clone turned up once. The V gene is TRBV5-5, the J gene TRBJ1-6; maybe TRBD1 (5 bases). From germline, CDR1 is SGHKS and CDR2 YYEKEE (reference sequence). The V end was cut by 1 base, the J end by 8 bases, with 10 bases between. The CDR3 contains 14 residues. The CDR3 is CASSLWQGDSPLHF. CDR3 nucleotides: TGTGCCAGCAGCTTGTGGCAGGGTGATTCACCCCTCCACTTT.

This clone was detected once. This chain connects TRBV6-5 to TRBJ1-4; the D gene is possibly TRBD1 (6 bases). The ends were cut back, 0 bases at V and 5 bases at J, with 10 bases in the middle. The CDR3 has 15 residues. Per the germline V gene, CDR1 is MNHEY and CDR2 is SVGAGI. The CDR3 region is CASSYSGGLNEKLFF. The CDR3 DNA reads TGTGCCAGCAGTTACTCGGGGGGGCTCAATGAAAAACTGTTTTTT.